These 21 T cell receptor beta chains share one sample of origin, sequenced in a study of blood T cells in healthy people across ages. A J-beta primer mix and a sample-barcoded 5' primer were used in a second PCR of about 6 to 12 cycles. One entry per CDR3 protein, called by TCRdb with MiXCR from the 5' RACE reads. Here the sample spans over 1,500,000 distinct CDR3 sequences, approximately 39% being singletons. The sequenced sample consisted of blood. Source of these receptors: a human donor in good health.

The rearrangement uses TRBV5-6 and TRBJ2-2; D remains ambiguous. Germline values: CDR1 SGHDT, CDR2 YYEEEE. Between the trimmed V and J ends, which lost 2 bases and 6 bases, there was a span of 8 bases. The length of the CDR3 is 13 residues. The CDR3 DNA is TGTGCCAGCAGCTTCGCCATGGCCGGGGAGCTGTTTTTT. It specifies CASSFAMAGELFF.

This clonotype was picked up a small number of times. The chain joins TRBV29-1 to TRBJ1-1; possible D gene TRBD1, 5 bases. V was cut by 7 bases and J by 1 base, with 22 bases left in between. Germline CDR1 SQVTM, CDR2 ANQGSEA. This CDR3 has 16 amino acids. CDR3: CSDTGAGPDQNTEAFF. The CDR3 nucleotides read TGCAGCGACACTGGGGCGGGCCCCGACCAGAACACTGAAGCTTTCTTT.

The V and J genes are TRBV4-3 and TRBJ2-3; TRBD2 agrees at 10 bases. The germline V gene encodes CDR1 LGHNA and CDR2 YSLEER. The CDR3 is made up of 15 amino acids. The J segment lost 2 bases and the V segment lost 3 bases, leaving 2 bases of the junction unmatched. The CDR3 sequence is CASSHLAGDTDTQYF. The CDR3 DNA is TGCGCCAGCAGCCATCTAGCGGGGGACACAGATACGCAGTATTTT.

The chain is built from TRBV12-3 or TRBV12-4 and TRBJ2-7, with 9 bases fitting TRBD1. The CDR3 runs 14 residues. Losses at the gene ends were 7 bases for V and 10 bases for J; bases not matched to a gene: 14. The CDR3 region is CASTQQGAGEAQYF. The CDR3 region has the DNA TGTGCCAGCACCCAACAGGGGGCAGGGGAGGCCCAGTACTTC.

The chain carries TRBV5-1 and TRBJ2-6; D not certain. The CDR3 is 16 amino acids. In germline, CDR1 is SGHRS, CDR2 YFSETQ. The V gene lost 1 base and the J gene lost 0 bases, with 8 bases spanning the gap. CDR3 bases: TGCGCCAGCAGCTTGAACTTTCACTCTGGGGCCAACGTCCTGACTTTC. This gives the protein CASSLNFHSGANVLTF.

Notes on this clonotype: The CDR3 carries no conserved terminal phenylalanine or tryptophan, so it likely arises from a read error. The chain is built from TRBV20-1 and TRBJ1-5; TRBD1 matches 10 bases. Germline V gives CDR1 DFQATT, CDR2 SNEGSKA (reference sequence). Trimming took 5 bases from V and 5 from J; bases not matched to a gene: 9. The CDR3 has 15 residues. CDR3 sequence: CSAGSGTGVDQPQHV. As DNA, the CDR3 is TGCAGTGCTGGGTCCGGGACAGGGGTGGATCAGCCCCAGCATGTT.

This clonotype turned up a few times. The rearrangement links TRBV7-9 to TRBJ2-1; 7 bases map to TRBD2. Germline trimming cut 2 bases from V and 2 bases from J; bases unmatched to any gene: 6. The length of the CDR3 is 16 residues. Germline V gene lookup returns CDR1 SEHNR and CDR2 FQNEAQ (reference sequence). CDR3 loop: CASSLRRGFAYNEQFF. The CDR3 DNA reads TGTGCCAGCAGCTTAAGGCGGGGGTTTGCCTACAATGAGCAGTTCTTC.

The chain has TRBV7-2 and TRBJ1-5; D unresolved. The V and J ends lost 7 bases and 3 bases respectively, with 13 bases between them. The CDR3 is 14 residues long. Germline V lookup: CDR1 SGHTA, CDR2 FQGNSA. CDR3 sequence: CASTPWRYNQPQHF. The DNA for the CDR3 is TGTGCCAGCACCCCGTGGAGGTACAATCAGCCCCAGCATTTT.

This rearrangement joins TRBV6-2 or TRBV6-3 to TRBJ2-1; D might be TRBD1 (6 bases). V dropped 6 bases and J dropped 0 bases, with 12 bases sitting between them. The CDR3 runs to 15 residues. CDR1 is MNHEY, CDR2 SVGEGT, per germline. The CDR3 region has the DNA TGTGCCAGCAGATTACAGGGAAACTCCTACAATGAGCAGTTCTTC. Translated: CASRLQGNSYNEQFF.

The gene calls are TRBV29-1 and TRBJ1-1, with D perhaps matching TRBD1 (5 bases). In germline, CDR1 is SQVTM, CDR2 ANQGSEA. The V gene lost 4 bases and the J gene lost 5 bases, with 14 bases spanning the gap. This CDR3 is 13 amino acids long. CDR3 amino acids: CSVVRGTRTEAFF. The CDR3 coding sequence is TGCAGCGTTGTCCGCGGGACGCGGACTGAAGCTTTCTTT.

The rearrangement links TRBV10-3 to TRBJ2-2; TRBD1 agrees at 8 bases. CDR1 is ENHRY, CDR2 SYGVKD, per germline. The trim removed 0 bases at V and 0 bases at J, leaving 12 bases unmatched. The CDR3 consists of 20 residues. CDR3 in DNA: TGTGCCATCAGTGAGTCCATTCAACGGGACAGGAGATCGAACACCGGGGAGCTGTTTTTT. Protein sequence: CAISESIQRDRRSNTGELFF.

In this sample, this clonotype turned up a few times. The rearrangement joins TRBV29-1 to TRBJ2-1; TRBD2 matches at 16 bases. This CDR3 region has 18 residues. V dropped 6 bases and J dropped 0; count of bases not matched to a gene: 8. CDR1 is SQVTM, CDR2 ANQGSEA, per germline. The CDR3 DNA reads TGCAGCGTCAAGCCGGGACTAGCGGGGGGGTACTCCTACAATGAGCAGTTCTTC. Protein product: CSVKPGLAGGYSYNEQFF.

This clonotype appeared a few times. The chain joins TRBV7-3 to TRBJ1-2; 7 bases align to TRBD1. V lost 5 bases to trimming and J lost 4 bases; unmatched junction nucleotides: 10. CDR3 length equals 15 residues. Per germline, CDR1 SGHTA and CDR2 FQGTGA. The CDR3 DNA reads as TGTGCCAGCAGCCCTGCCGGGACAGAGAGCTATGGCTACACCTTC. It yields the protein CASSPAGTESYGYTF.

This clonotype was detected ten times or more. The chain links TRBV12-3 or TRBV12-4 to TRBJ2-6; D might be TRBD1 (5 bases). Trimming removed 1 base at V and 2 bases at J, with 9 bases between. The CDR3 is 16 amino acids. The CDR3 coding sequence is TGTGCCAGCAGTTTAGAGTTAGGGGCTGGGGCCAACGTCCTGACTTTC. Translating gives CASSLELGAGANVLTF.

This clonotype was picked up a small number of times. This chain uses TRBV20-1 with TRBJ2-7, with 11 bases lining up with TRBD2. Germline V gene lookup returns CDR1 DFQATT and CDR2 SNEGSKA (reference sequence). Trimming removed 5 bases from V and 0 bases from J; junction bases left unmatched: 15. This CDR3 has 18 residues. The CDR3 nucleotides are TGCAGTGCTTATCGCCCGGGGACTAGCGGTTCAAGCTCCTACGAGCAGTACTTC. Translating gives CSAYRPGTSGSSSYEQYF.

The V and J genes are TRBV20-1 and TRBJ2-1; tentative D call: TRBD2 (7 bases). Trimming removed 4 bases from V and 7 bases from J, with 26 bases in between. Per the germline V gene, CDR1 is DFQATT and CDR2 is SNEGSKA (reference sequence). The CDR3 sequence is 17 residues long. The CDR3 loop is CSATLLEGGSRANEQFF. The CDR3 DNA reads TGCAGTGCTACCTTGTTGGAGGGGGGGAGTAGAGCTAATGAGCAGTTCTTC.

The chain combines TRBV20-1 with TRBJ2-3, with 10 nucleotides matching TRBD2. This CDR3 contains 15 residues. Germline CDR1 DFQATT, CDR2 SNEGSKA (reference sequence). The V and J ends lost 2 bases and 4 bases, in that order; junction bases with no gene match: 6. Written as DNA, the CDR3 is TGCAGTGCTAGACGATCTAGCGGGGGTCCAGATACGCAGTATTTT. Protein product: CSARRSSGGPDTQYF.

This clonotype has a count of ten or more. The chain recombines TRBV3-1 with TRBJ2-1; D is undetermined. The CDR3 is made up of 11 amino acids. Trimming pared 6 bases from V and 7 bases from J, leaving 7 bases between. The germline V gene has CDR1 LGHDT and CDR2 YNNKEL (reference sequence). CDR3 in DNA: TGTGCCAGCAGTCACGGGAATGAGCAGTTCTTC. Its protein product is CASSHGNEQFF.

This clonotype was found many times. The chain employs TRBV6-5 and TRBJ2-7; perhaps TRBD2 as D (7 bases). The CDR3 extends over 13 amino acids. Between the trimmed V and J ends, which lost 8 bases and 0 bases, there was a span of 11 bases. The germline V gene encodes CDR1 MNHEY and CDR2 SVGAGI. The CDR3 region is CASGGAISYEQYF. Written as DNA, the CDR3 is TGTGCCAGCGGGGGGGCCATCTCCTACGAGCAGTACTTC.

In DNA, the CDR3 is TGTGCCAGCAGCCCAACAGGGTTCCACACTGAAGCTTTCTTT. Its protein is CASSPTGFHTEAFF. V gene TRBV6-5 combines with J gene TRBJ1-1; D is perhaps TRBD1 (6 bases). Per germline, CDR1 MNHEY and CDR2 SVGAGI. V lost 6 bases to trimming and J lost 3 bases, with 14 bases between them. CDR3 size: 14 residues.

This clonotype appeared a few times. The chain is built from TRBV19 and TRBJ1-1; D is unresolved. V was pared by 3 bases and J by 7 bases, with 12 bases between. Germline V gene sequence: CDR1 LNHDA, CDR2 SQIVND (reference sequence). This CDR3 is built from 13 residues. The CDR3 is CASSINSENEAFF. The DNA of the CDR3 is TGTGCCAGTAGTATCAACTCTGAAAATGAAGCTTTCTTT. Full variable domain (missing parts from reference TRBV19 and TRBJ1-1): DGGITQSPKYLFRKEGQNVTLSCEQNLNHDAMYWYRQDPGQGLRLIYYSQIVNDFQKGDIAEGYSVSREKKESFPLTVTSAQKNPTAFYLCASSINSENEAFFGQGTRLTVV.